This record covers a single T cell receptor beta chain. Its antigen is currently unknown. Assay: immunoSEQ multiplex PCR; the TCRdb copy retains only in-frame clones and omits some. Of some 44,000 clones detected, roughly nine tenths appear once; the ten largest clones hold approximately 4.4%. Trimming took 2 bases from V and 0 from J, leaving 8 bases between them. The CDR3 length is 14 residues. CDR1 and CDR2 from the germline V gene are MDHEN and SYDVKM. These data are taken from a study of OX40 agonist ivuxolimab in advanced cancers. Overall study: The treatment was a fully human IgG2 OX40 agonist, ivuxolimab. Mean age approximately 66 years, range about 23 to 85; roughly 82% male.

Overall study results and limits: The CD4+ and CD8+ T cells in the blood had expanded clonally by week 6 at 0.1 to 3.0 mg/kg.

The sequence came from an adult with an advanced solid tumor such as melanoma, head and neck, liver or kidney cancer. The sequences come from CD4+ or CD8+ T cells sorted from blood, collected in a trial of the OX40 agonist ivuxolimab. This rearrangement joins TRBV28 to TRBJ2-7; D gene uncertain. The chain's CDR3 is CASSLELVSYEQYF. For the CDR3, the DNA is TGTGCCAGCAGTTTAGAACTCGTCTCCTACGAGCAGTACTTC.